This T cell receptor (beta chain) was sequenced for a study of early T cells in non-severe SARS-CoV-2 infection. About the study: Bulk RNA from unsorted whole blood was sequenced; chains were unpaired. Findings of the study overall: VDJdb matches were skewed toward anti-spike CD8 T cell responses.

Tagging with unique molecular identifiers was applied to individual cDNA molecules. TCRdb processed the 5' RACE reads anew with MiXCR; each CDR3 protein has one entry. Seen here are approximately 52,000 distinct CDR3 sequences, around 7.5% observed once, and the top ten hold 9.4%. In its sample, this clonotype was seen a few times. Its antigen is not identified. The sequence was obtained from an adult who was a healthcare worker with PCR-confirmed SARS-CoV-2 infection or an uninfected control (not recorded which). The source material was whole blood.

CDR3 sequence reads: CATGTGGLQETQYF. The CDR3 DNA reads as TGTGCCACGGGGACAGGGGGGCTCCAAGAGACCCAGTACTTC. The chain links TRBV10-3 to TRBJ2-5; 11 positions match TRBD1. With 10 bases clipped from V and 1 base from J, the junction kept 5 bases outside the gene matches. Germline V CDR1 and CDR2: ENHRY, SYGVKD. CDR3 length equals 14 residues.